Sequencing of this TCR beta chain was carried out in a study of shared clonotypes between healthy human individuals. For the study at large: Researchers assigned three CD4 naive, three CD4 memory, two CD8 naive and one CD8 memory plate to each donor. Study results and limitations: Sorted-subset sequencing, rarefaction showed, was incomplete despite large depth. Naive subsets generally exceeded memory subsets in estimated richness.

Sequenced by immunoSEQ multiplex PCR; TCRdb stores in-frame clones only, minus some. The sample lists 2,100,000 or so clones, more than 90% occurring once. Comments on this clone: Its matching antigen is unknown.

This CDR3 is built from 15 residues. Trimming pared 5 bases from V and 0 bases from J, leaving 12 bases between. CDR1 and CDR2 (germline): SGHTA, FQGTGA. The TCR originated in a man aged 18 to 35 in good health. This chain uses TRBV7-3 with TRBJ2-3; D is undetermined. What was sequenced was naive CD4+ T cells sorted from blood. Subset meaning: CD45RA+ positively selected. CDR3 nucleotide sequence: TGTGCCAGCAGCCCCTCCAGCCGGAGCACAGATACGCAGTATTTT. Translated: CASSPSSRSTDTQYF.